This TCR beta chain was sequenced for a study of T cell responses to AZD1222 COVID-19 vaccine. Across the study: Pooling of second doses given at about 4 or about 12 weeks was done.

Findings and limits, study-wide: Spike as a whole was targeted by vaccine-associated CD4 TCRs, dominant at 160-218 and 743-854. Donors skewed white British and female; clonal diversity was possibly underestimated. Repertoires were sampled only after the peak T cell response.

Worth noting for this clone: Its matching antigen is unknown. One junction end does not reproduce the germline sequence, and a read error may be involved.

This CDR3 comprises 15 residues. Germline V gene data show CDR1 as GTSNPN and CDR2 as SVGIG (reference sequence). The assay was immunoSEQ multiplex PCR, and TCRdb's table has in-frame clones only and misses some. The sample lists roughly 150,000 clones; about nine tenths were seen once. This chain joins TRBV30 and TRBJ2-1; 7 bases fit TRBD2. Sample: peripheral blood, taken on day 0 of AZD1222 vaccination. The sequence came from an adult in good health. The CDR3 loop reads CARSQGGRSYNEQFF. The DNA for the CDR3 is TGTGCCCGGAGTCAGGGAGGGAGATCCTACAATGAGCAGTTCTTC.